This TCR beta chain was found in a study of cytomegalovirus exposure and HLA in healthy donors. The study, taken as a whole, reports: Despite most TCR sequences being rare, some public TCRs occurred in many donors. The study flagged roughly 160 TCR beta chains as cytomegalovirus-associated.

The germline gives CDR1 LGHNT, CDR2 FRNRAP. V lost 4 bases and J lost 3; bases outside the gene matches: 17. The CDR3 extends over 18 amino acids. A remark on this clone: Its antigen remains unidentified.

Sequencing used immunoSEQ multiplex PCR; TCRdb keeps in-frame clones, though not all of them. The data contain fewer than 250,000 clones, approximately 87% of them singletons. Among the roughly 120 subjects of the validation cohort, separate from the roughly 730-subject first cohort, were the donors. The sequencing input was PBMCs. The sequence came from a woman aged 18-35 years in good health and CMV-seronegative. The chain couples TRBV12-5 to TRBJ1-1; 7 nucleotides match TRBD1. CDR3 sequence: CASGSQKEVTGDDTEAFF. The CDR3 DNA is TGTGCTAGTGGTTCACAAAAAGAGGTAACAGGGGATGACACTGAAGCTTTCTTT.